This T cell receptor (beta chain) was captured in a study of T cells after posttransplantation cyclophosphamide. Study conclusions and caveats: Recipient CMV seropositivity and CMV reactivation strongly tracked TRB clonality. Donor CD8+ memory clones often dominated recipient blood repertoires at later times.

Germline CDR1 reads MGHRA; CDR2 reads YSYEKL. The CDR3 has 15 residues. The V and J ends lost 0 bases and 8 bases, in that order; junction bases with no gene match: 9. TCRdb's copy holds only in-frame clones and misses some; the assay was immunoSEQ multiplex PCR. Among approximately 22,000 clones listed, 73% were seen once. As for this clone: Antigen specificity is unknown.

On the day of bone marrow donation, the related graft donor provided peripheral blood. Sequencing was performed on memory CD4+ T cells sorted from PBMCs. The gene calls are TRBV4-1 and TRBJ1-2, with TRBD1 matching over 7 bases. The sequence was obtained from a woman aged 55-69 years in good health, CMV-negative, and a related stem cell transplant donor. The DNA for the CDR3 is TGCGCCAGCAGCCAAGATGGTCCAGGGGGTTACGGCTACACCTTC. Encoded protein: CASSQDGPGGYGYTF.